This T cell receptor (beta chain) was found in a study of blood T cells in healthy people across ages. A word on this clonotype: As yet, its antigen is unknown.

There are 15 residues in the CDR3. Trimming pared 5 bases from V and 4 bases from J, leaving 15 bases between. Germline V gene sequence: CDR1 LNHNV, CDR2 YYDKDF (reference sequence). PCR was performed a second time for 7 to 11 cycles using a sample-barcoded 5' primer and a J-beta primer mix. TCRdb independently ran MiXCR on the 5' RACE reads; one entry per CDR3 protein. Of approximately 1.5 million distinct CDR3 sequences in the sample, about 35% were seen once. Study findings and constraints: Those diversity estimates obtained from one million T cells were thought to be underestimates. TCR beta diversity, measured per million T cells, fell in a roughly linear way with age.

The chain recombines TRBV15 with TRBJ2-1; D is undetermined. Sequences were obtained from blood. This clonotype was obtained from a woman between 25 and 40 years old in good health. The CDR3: CATSRRIGVYNEQFF. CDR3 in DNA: TGTGCCACCAGCCGCAGGATTGGGGTTTACAATGAGCAGTTCTTC. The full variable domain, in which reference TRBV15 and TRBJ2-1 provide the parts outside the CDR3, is DAMVIQNPRYQVTQFGKPVTLSCSQTLNHNVMYWYQQKSSQAPKLLFHYYDKDFNNEADTPDNFQSRRPNTSFCFLDIRSPGLGDTAMYLCATSRRIGVYNEQFFGPGTRLTVL.